The T cell receptor beta chain under discussion was sequenced for a study of blood T cell repertoires in COVID-19 (TCRdb year 2020). Some background on the complete study: The collaborator samples originated in the United States, Italy and Spain and spanned the acute and convalescent phases of COVID-19. The material from the prospective study consisted of cDNA or gDNA derived from T cells, B-cell-depleted T cells, or PBMCs. The dataset comprised deeply sampled blood TCRbeta repertoires from subjects exposed to, actively infected with, or recovered from COVID-19. HLA class I and class II types, where available, came from metadata supplied by the sample provider rather than from assay-based typing. Nearly every sample came with metadata listing a de-identified subject ID, COVID-19 status, age in years and sex. Samples were obtained from the ongoing ImmuneRACE study (first 160 participants) and from roughly 1,300 subjects provided by 6 global collaborators. The repertoires were released in a freely available public database meant as a resource for research on the immune response to SARS-CoV-2.

TCRbeta CDR3 regions were amplified from genomic DNA using the immunoSEQ Assay, a bias-controlled multiplex PCR. From the authors' description of their analysis: The number of nucleated cells in each sample was estimated by amplification of reference gene primers within the assay. To quantify the absolute abundance of each unique TCRbeta CDR3 rearrangement, sequence reads were collapsed and filtered. For each sample, productive Simpson clonality was calculated as the square root of Simpson's diversity index across productive rearrangements. The immuneACCESS repertoire file appears here via TCRdb, limited to in-frame rearrangements. These files lack a portion of the clones; in checked studies, under half of the deficit traces to unresolved V genes, and the cause of the others is not known. That table supplies the V and J calls and clone size; D and trimming were determined from the DNA. The sample includes some 200,000 clones, with less than 95% observed a single time. The top ten clones comprise 0.7% to 0.8% of the sample.

A note on this clone: Its cognate antigen has yet to be identified. No base-level quality is on record; no much larger clone is a single base apart.

CDR1 and CDR2, per the germline V gene, are MGHDK and SYGVNS. V and J are trimmed by 3 bases and 7 bases, and the gene matches miss 8 bases of the junction. The CDR3 contains 15 residues, cysteine and phenylalanine counted. The entry retains the CDR3 DNA only, 45 bases that are in frame from base 1. The study at large found these results: The quantity of clinical and demographic metadata differed by source and by participant and was supplied without curation.

At one collaborating source in Seattle, patients were enrolled during active infection and were followed longitudinally through the course of disease. Whole blood was collected in K2EDTA tubes by collaborating institutions according to the institutions' own protocols. Collaborator samples were shipped for TCRbeta analysis as frozen whole blood, isolated PBMCs, or DNA extracted from either sample type. The rearranged chain carries TRBV25-1 and TRBJ2-7; 11 bases in the junction line up with TRBD1. The receptor was isolated from a young man with COVID-19, enrolled during active disease. Material: peripheral blood. The DNA reads as follows: TGTGCCAGCAGTGACATGGGACAGGGGGTTCGGGAGCAGTACTTC. Its protein reads: CASSDMGQGVREQYF.